This entry lists 28 T cell receptor beta chains sequenced from one sample in a study of human thymus T cells. During corrective heart surgery, resections were taken, and the thymus tissue came from them. Here immunoSEQ multiplex PCR was the method, and the copy in TCRdb shows in-frame clones only, minus some. The table shows about 120,000 clones, with around 96% occurring only once. Sample: thymus tissue. These receptors were collected from a boy less than two years old with a congenital heart defect but otherwise immunologically healthy.

This chain connects TRBV19 to TRBJ2-2, with D unclear. Germline-derived CDR1 and CDR2 are LNHDA and SQIVND (reference sequence). The CDR3 has 13 residues. V was shortened by 7 bases and J by 0 bases, with 6 bases between the two germline ends. Here the CDR3 DNA reads TGTGCCAGTAAGGAGACGAACACCGGGGAGCTGTTTTTT. It translates to CASKETNTGELFF.

The J gene is TRBJ2-3, the V gene TRBV9; no clear D. Trimming took 3 bases from V and 2 from J, leaving 10 bases between them. The CDR3 has 14 amino acids. Looked up from germline, CDR1 is SGDLS and CDR2 is YYNGEE. The CDR3 reads CASSGRSFTDTQYF. DNA for the CDR3: TGTGCCAGCAGCGGACGATCCTTCACAGATACGCAGTATTTT.

V and J are TRBV9 and TRBJ2-7; no definite D call. Trimming shortened V by 4 bases and J by 2 bases, and 10 bases separated the two germline ends. Germline V gene lookup returns CDR1 SGDLS and CDR2 YYNGEE. This CDR3 is built from 13 residues. The CDR3 loop reads CASSPSGPYEQYF. The CDR3 DNA follows: TGTGCCAGCAGCCCCTCTGGGCCCTACGAGCAGTACTTC.

The count of this clone is one. V usage is TRBV28 and J usage is TRBJ2-5, with 7 bases lining up with TRBD1. The CDR3 is made up of 16 amino acids. The J segment lost 3 bases and the V segment lost 7 bases, leaving 14 bases of the junction unmatched. Germline assignment: CDR1 MDHEN and CDR2 SYDVKM. CDR3 region: CASIRTWDSAKETQYF. The CDR3 region has the DNA TGTGCCAGCATTAGGACCTGGGACAGCGCTAAAGAGACCCAGTACTTC.

This chain connects TRBV4-3 to TRBJ1-6; no clear D. Germline V gene lookup returns CDR1 LGHNA and CDR2 YSLEER. Trimming left V 1 base short and J 5 bases short, with 18 bases between. The CDR3 covers 18 residues. The CDR3 DNA follows: TGCGCCAGCAGCCAAGCCGGGAGGGAGAGCACCCATAATTCACCCCTCCACTTT. Translation gives CASSQAGRESTHNSPLHF.

The CDR3 loop reads CASSLVPGKENTIYF. CDR3 in DNA: TGTGCCAGCAGCTTAGTTCCAGGGAAGGAAAACACCATATATTTT. The J gene is TRBJ1-3, the V gene TRBV7-2, with D possibly matching TRBD1 (5 bases). Germline V gene data show CDR1 as SGHTA and CDR2 as FQGNSA. Trimming took off 1 base at V and 6 bases at J, with 13 bases between the two ends. The CDR3 spans 15 residues.

This chain uses TRBV28 with TRBJ2-1; 12 nucleotides match TRBD2. Per the germline V gene, CDR1 is MDHEN and CDR2 is SYDVKM. The J segment lost 0 bases and the V segment lost 6 bases, leaving 9 bases of the junction unmatched. CDR3 length equals 18 residues. CDR3: CASRRLAGALSSYNEQFF. The CDR3 coding sequence is TGTGCCAGCAGAAGACTAGCGGGGGCCCTGAGCTCCTACAATGAGCAGTTCTTC.

This clone was found once. The J gene is TRBJ1-1, the V gene TRBV28; possibly TRBD1 for D (6 bases). V was cut by 3 bases and J by 1 base, with 9 bases left in between. The CDR3 loop spans 14 amino acids. Germline values: CDR1 MDHEN, CDR2 SYDVKM. As DNA, the CDR3 is TGTGCCAGCAGTTTGGGGGCGGGGAACACTGAAGCTTTCTTT. This gives the protein CASSLGAGNTEAFF.

The sample holds one count of this clone. The chain links TRBV5-1 to TRBJ2-3; 7 bases fit TRBD2. The CDR3 has 15 amino acids. Trimming at V came to 5 bases and at J to 5 bases, leaving 11 bases not matched to a gene. Germline values: CDR1 SGHRS, CDR2 YFSETQ. The CDR3 loop reads CASSLGAGVGDTQYF. The CDR3 bases are TGCGCCAGCAGTCTTGGGGCGGGGGTAGGAGATACGCAGTATTTT.

The chain is built from TRBV5-8 and TRBJ2-2; TRBD1 matches 7 bases. CDR1 SGHTS and CDR2 YDEGEE come from the germline V gene. There are 15 residues in the CDR3. With 0 bases clipped from V and 2 bases from J, the junction kept 1 base outside the gene matches. The chain's CDR3 is CASSLDRGNTGELFF. The CDR3 bases are TGTGCCAGCAGCTTGGACAGGGGCAACACCGGGGAGCTGTTTTTT.

The rearrangement uses TRBV5-1 and TRBJ1-1; no firm D call. Per germline, CDR1 SGHRS and CDR2 YFSETQ. This CDR3 has 16 amino acids. V lost 5 bases and J 0 bases, leaving 17 bases between the germline ends. Here the CDR3 reads CASRGRASALNTEAFF. Written as DNA, the CDR3 is TGCGCCAGCAGGGGCCGGGCCTCAGCTTTGAACACTGAAGCTTTCTTT. The whole variable domain, remainder taken from reference TRBV5-1 and TRBJ1-1, is KAGVTQTPRYLIKTRGQQVTLSCSPISGHRSVSWYQQTPGQGLQFLFEYFSETQRNKGNFPGRFSGRQFSNSRSEMNVSTLELGDSALYLCASRGRASALNTEAFFGQGTRLTVV.

The J gene is TRBJ2-5, the V gene TRBV2, with D perhaps given as TRBD1 or TRBD2 (5 bases each). V was pared by 6 bases and J by 5 bases, with 13 bases between. Germline V gene sequence: CDR1 SNHLY, CDR2 FYNNEI. The length of the CDR3 is 13 residues. CDR3 residues: CASRAGTPETQYF. DNA for the CDR3: TGTGCCAGCAGGGCCGGGACCCCCGAGACCCAGTACTTC.

The rearrangement links TRBV14 to TRBJ2-2, with D perhaps matching TRBD1 (5 bases). This CDR3 region has 14 residues. Between the trimmed V and J ends, which lost 6 bases and 4 bases, there was a span of 12 bases. Germline-derived CDR1 and CDR2 are SGHDN and FVKESK. The CDR3 DNA is TGTGCCAGCAGTAAGGGGCGCCGCACCGGGGAGCTGTTTTTT. Translating gives CASSKGRRTGELFF.

The chain is built from TRBV11-2 and TRBJ2-7; the match to TRBD2 covers 8 bases. Germline lookup yields CDR1 SGHAT and CDR2 FQNNGV. The CDR3 is 18 amino acids. J lost 0 bases, V lost 6 bases, and 16 bases had no gene match. This CDR3 reads CASSHPSSLSGNSYEQYF. CDR3 nucleotide sequence: TGTGCCAGCAGTCACCCCTCATCCCTTAGCGGGAACTCCTACGAGCAGTACTTC.

The chain links TRBV4-1 to TRBJ2-7; D not resolved. Trimming took off 0 bases at V and 6 bases at J, with 9 bases between the two ends. The germline CDR1 and CDR2 sequences are MGHRA and YSYEKL. This CDR3 has 13 amino acids. The CDR3 DNA reads TGCGCCAGCAGCCAAGATCTTAACATCGAGCAGTACTTC. Its translation is CASSQDLNIEQYF.

The rearrangement links TRBV7-8 to TRBJ2-3; D remains unclear. V was cut by 3 bases and J by 2 bases, with 6 bases left in between. This CDR3 is built from 13 residues. Looked up from germline, CDR1 is SGHVS and CDR2 is FQNEAQ. The CDR3 reads CASSFKDTDTQYF. CDR3 sequence (DNA): TGTGCCAGCAGCTTCAAGGACACAGATACGCAGTATTTT.

The chain is built from TRBV6-6 and TRBJ2-3, with D unclear. This CDR3 comprises 15 residues. Germline values: CDR1 MNHNY, CDR2 SVGAGI (reference sequence). Trimming shortened V by 7 bases and J by 2 bases, and 16 bases separated the two germline ends. This chain's CDR3 is CASTHGSLPTDTQYF. CDR3 DNA sequence: TGTGCCAGCACCCACGGGTCCCTCCCCACAGATACGCAGTATTTT.

CDR3 region: CASGRDPGRARGYTF. CDR3 nucleotides: TGTGCTAGTGGCCGAGACCCCGGAAGGGCCCGGGGCTACACCTTC. V gene TRBV12-5 combines with J gene TRBJ1-2; no definite D call. The CDR3 covers 15 residues. Germline CDR1 LGHNT, CDR2 FRNRAP. Trimming took 6 bases from V and 8 from J, leaving 22 bases between them.

V and J are TRBV11-2 and TRBJ2-2; D is unresolved. Germline V gene data show CDR1 as SGHAT and CDR2 as FQNNGV. The length of the CDR3 is 12 residues. Trimming removed 0 bases from V and 8 bases from J, with 4 bases in between. CDR3 DNA sequence: TGTGCCAGCAGCTTAGATAGGGGGGAGCTGTTTTTT. This translates into CASSLDRGELFF.

The rearrangement links TRBV7-8 to TRBJ2-1; 12 bases match TRBD2. This CDR3 spans 17 amino acids. CDR1 is SGHVS and CDR2 is FQNEAQ in the germline V gene. The J segment lost 2 bases and the V segment lost 2 bases, leaving 4 bases of the junction unmatched. Written as DNA, the CDR3 is TGTGCCAGCAGCTTAAGGTCTAGCGGGGGGGCCTACAATGAGCAGTTCTTC. This sequence encodes CASSLRSSGGAYNEQFF.

The genes are TRBV10-1 and TRBJ2-3; D possibly corresponds to TRBD2 (5 bases). The CDR3 is 17 amino acids. Germline V gives CDR1 WNHNN, CDR2 SYGVQD (reference sequence). Trimming removed 2 bases from V and 3 bases from J, with 18 bases in between. The DNA of the CDR3 is TGCGCCAGCAGTGAGATTCAAAGCGCCCGCGGGACAGATACGCAGTATTTT. Its translation: CASSEIQSARGTDTQYF.

This chain connects TRBV11-2 to TRBJ2-7; TRBD1 might be the D (6 bases). Germline V gene sequence: CDR1 SGHAT, CDR2 FQNNGV. The CDR3 runs 12 residues. Trimming removed 3 bases from V and 4 bases from J, with 7 bases in between. The CDR3, as DNA: TGTGCCAGCAGCTTCACAGGGTACGAGCAGTACTTC. Translation gives CASSFTGYEQYF.

This chain links TRBV7-9 with TRBJ1-2; D is possibly TRBD1 (6 bases). The CDR3 is 14 residues long. V was clipped by 2 bases and J by 4 bases, with 11 bases between them. The V gene's germline CDR1 is SEHNR and CDR2 FQNEAQ (reference sequence). CDR3 coding DNA: TGTGCCAGCAGCTTACCGACAGGACTCTATGGCTACACCTTC. Amino acid sequence: CASSLPTGLYGYTF.

The chain carries TRBV5-6 and TRBJ1-2; 8 bases fit TRBD1. The CDR3 runs 13 residues. The junction had 5 bases not matched to a gene; V was cut back by 4 bases and J by 6 bases. CDR1 SGHDT and CDR2 YYEEEE come from the germline V gene. The CDR3 is CASSPRGLHGYTF. In DNA, the CDR3 is TGTGCCAGCAGCCCCAGGGGGCTGCATGGCTACACCTTC. Together with reference TRBV5-6 and TRBJ1-2, the CDR3 gives the full variable domain: DAGVTQSPTHLIKTRGQQVTLRCSPKSGHDTVSWYQQALGQGPQFIFQYYEEEERQRGNFPDRFSGHQFPNYSSELNVNALLLGDSALYLCASSPRGLHGYTFGSGTRLTVV.

The genes are TRBV6-5 and TRBJ1-3; D is undetermined. CDR3 length equals 15 residues. Germline CDR1 is MNHEY and CDR2 is SVGAGI. Trimming stripped 4 bases from V and 4 bases from J, with 14 bases between. DNA for the CDR3: TGTGCCAGCAGTTGCCCCCCCGGGGAGGGAAACACCATATATTTT. Translating it yields CASSCPPGEGNTIYF.

V is TRBV4-3 and J is TRBJ1-1; possibly TRBD1 for D (6 bases). CDR1 is LGHNA, CDR2 YSLEER, per germline. This CDR3 region has 18 residues. Trimming took off 0 bases at V and 4 bases at J, with 21 bases between the two ends. As DNA, the CDR3 is TGCGCCAGCAGCCAAGATTTACAGGGAAGGCCCCTCGGCACTGAAGCTTTCTTT. Its protein product is CASSQDLQGRPLGTEAFF.

The chain has TRBV4-1 and TRBJ2-3; unclear D gene. V lost 1 base and J lost 1, with 9 bases in between. CDR3 length: 15 amino acids. Germline V gene sequence: CDR1 MGHRA, CDR2 YSYEKL. CDR3 loop: CASSQVELRTDTQYF. For the CDR3, the DNA is TGCGCCAGCAGCCAAGTCGAGCTACGCACAGATACGCAGTATTTT.

The rearrangement joins TRBV15 to TRBJ2-4; 7 positions agree with TRBD1. V gave up 3 bases and J gave up 4 bases; unmatched junction bases: 9. The CDR3 sequence is 16 residues long. Germline V lookup: CDR1 LNHNV, CDR2 YYDKDF (reference sequence). CDR3 nucleotide sequence: TGTGCCACCAGCAGGAGCAGGGGGTTGTTGAAAAACATTCAGTACTTC. Translated, it gives CATSRSRGLLKNIQYF.